This entry concerns a single TCR beta chain. As yet, its antigen is unknown. V lost 1 base, J lost 4 bases, and 4 bases lay in between. Germline CDR1 reads LGHNT; CDR2 reads FRNRAP. The CDR3 runs 12 residues. This entry comes from a study of shared clonotypes between healthy human individuals. Positive CCR7 selection of CD45RO-negative cells yielded the naive CD8 cells, and terminally differentiated effector memory CD45RA+ cells were excluded. Everyone who donated was a Caucasian adult who lived in Nashville, Tennessee. Profiled with immunoSEQ multiplex PCR; TCRdb holds only in-frame clones, not every one. This sample has hundreds of thousands of clones, with roughly 95% found just once. The study's findings and limits: The naive CD4 repertoires of a handful of donors were compared, and approximately 5.3% of clonotypes were shared. Clonotype sharing across donors was expected to vary with sequencing depth.

The chain has TRBV12-5 and TRBJ2-5; D not certain. Material: naive CD8+ T cells sorted from blood. The source of this sequence is a woman aged 30 to 39 in good health. The chain's CDR3 is CASGLGGETQYF. The CDR3 DNA is TGTGCTAGTGGTTTGGGAGGAGAGACCCAGTACTTC.